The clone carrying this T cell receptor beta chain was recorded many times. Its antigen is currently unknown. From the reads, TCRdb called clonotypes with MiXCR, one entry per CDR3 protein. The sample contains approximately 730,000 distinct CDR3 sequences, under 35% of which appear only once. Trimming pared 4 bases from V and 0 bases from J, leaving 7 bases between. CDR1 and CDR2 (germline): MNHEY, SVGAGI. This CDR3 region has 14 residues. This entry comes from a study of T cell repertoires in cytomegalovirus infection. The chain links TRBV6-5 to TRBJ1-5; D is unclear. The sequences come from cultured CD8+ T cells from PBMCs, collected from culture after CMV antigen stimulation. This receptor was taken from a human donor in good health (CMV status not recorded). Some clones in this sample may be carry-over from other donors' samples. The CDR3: CASSSLDSNQPQHF. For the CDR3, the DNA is TGTGCCAGCAGTTCCCTCGATAGCAATCAGCCCCAGCATTTT.